This T cell receptor beta chain was sequenced in a study of blood T cell repertoires in COVID-19. J lost 7 bases, V lost 4 bases, and 9 bases had no gene match. Per the germline V gene, CDR1 is MGHRA and CDR2 is YSYEKL. The CDR3 covers 17 residues. Produced via immunoSEQ multiplex PCR; TCRdb's table is partial and in-frame only. The sample yields roughly 100,000 clones, 92% seen once. This TCR was sampled from a woman aged 50 to 60 with COVID-19, enrolled during active disease. The rearrangement joins TRBV4-1 to TRBJ2-1; TRBD2 agrees at 14 bases. The sample was peripheral blood. The CDR3 reads CASSLRLAGGPRNEQFF. Here the CDR3 DNA reads TGCGCCAGCAGCCTCCGACTAGCGGGGGGGCCGAGAAATGAGCAGTTCTTC.